The present TCR beta chain was sequenced within a study of blood T cell repertoires in COVID-19. Sequenced by immunoSEQ multiplex PCR; TCRdb stores in-frame clones only, minus some. There are 200,000 to 250,000 clones in the sample; about four fifths occur only once, and 8% to 9% lies in the top ten. The sample holds a few counts of this clone. This CDR3 has 18 residues. Germline CDR1 reads MNHEY; CDR2 reads SMNVEV (reference sequence). V gave up 0 bases and J gave up 4 bases, with 19 bases separating them. This sequence joins TRBV27 and TRBJ2-1, with unresolved D. This receptor was obtained from a woman between 45 and 65 years old with acute COVID-19. Sequenced sample: PBMCs or T cells enriched from blood (not recorded which). The CDR3 bases are TGTGCCAGCAGTTTATCGATAAATGAGTTTCTAAATTACAATGAGCAGTTCTTC. Translation gives CASSLSINEFLNYNEQFF.